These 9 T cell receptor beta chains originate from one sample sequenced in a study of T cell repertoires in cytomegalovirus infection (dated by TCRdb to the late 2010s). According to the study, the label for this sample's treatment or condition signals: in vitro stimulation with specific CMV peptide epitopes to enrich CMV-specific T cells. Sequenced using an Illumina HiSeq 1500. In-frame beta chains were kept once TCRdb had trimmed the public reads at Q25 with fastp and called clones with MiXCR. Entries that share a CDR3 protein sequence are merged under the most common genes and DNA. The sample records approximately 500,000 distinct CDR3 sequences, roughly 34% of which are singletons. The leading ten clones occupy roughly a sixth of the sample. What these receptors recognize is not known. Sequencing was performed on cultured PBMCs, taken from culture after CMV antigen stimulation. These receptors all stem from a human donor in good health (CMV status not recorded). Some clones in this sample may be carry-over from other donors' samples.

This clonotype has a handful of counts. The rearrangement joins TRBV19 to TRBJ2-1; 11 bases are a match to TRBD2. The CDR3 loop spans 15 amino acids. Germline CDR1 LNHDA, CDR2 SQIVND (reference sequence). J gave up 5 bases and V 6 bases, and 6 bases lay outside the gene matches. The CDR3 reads CASSKLAGVDNEQFF. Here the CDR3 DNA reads TGTGCCAGTAGCAAACTAGCGGGAGTTGACAATGAGCAGTTCTTC.

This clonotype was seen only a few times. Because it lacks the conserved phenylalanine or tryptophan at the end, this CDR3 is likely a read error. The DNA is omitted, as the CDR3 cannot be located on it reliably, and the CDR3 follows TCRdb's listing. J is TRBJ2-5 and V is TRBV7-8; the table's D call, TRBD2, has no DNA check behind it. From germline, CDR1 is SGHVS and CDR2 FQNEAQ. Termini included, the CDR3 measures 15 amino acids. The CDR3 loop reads CASSPGGSGGRDSHI.

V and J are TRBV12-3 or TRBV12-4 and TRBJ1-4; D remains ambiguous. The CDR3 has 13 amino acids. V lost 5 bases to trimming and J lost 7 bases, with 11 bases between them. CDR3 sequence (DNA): TGTGCCAGCAGTAACGGAATAGGTGAAAAACTGTTTTTT. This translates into CASSNGIGEKLFF.

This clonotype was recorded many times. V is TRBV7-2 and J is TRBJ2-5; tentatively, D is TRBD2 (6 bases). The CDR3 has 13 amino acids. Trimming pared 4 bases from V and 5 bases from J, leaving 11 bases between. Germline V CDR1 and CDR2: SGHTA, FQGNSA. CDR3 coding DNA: TGTGCCAGCAGCTCGACTAGTTATGAGACCCAGTACTTC. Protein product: CASSSTSYETQYF.

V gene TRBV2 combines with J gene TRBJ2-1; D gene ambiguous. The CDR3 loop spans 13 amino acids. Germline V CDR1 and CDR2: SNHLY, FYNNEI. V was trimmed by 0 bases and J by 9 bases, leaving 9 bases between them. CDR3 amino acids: CASSEAQVGEQFF. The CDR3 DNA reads TGTGCCAGCAGTGAAGCGCAGGTGGGTGAGCAGTTCTTC.

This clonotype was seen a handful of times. The CDR3 region has the DNA TGTGCCAGTAGTACCCTCGGGCGGGGAAGCACAGATACGCAGTATTTT. This codes for CASSTLGRGSTDTQYF. This chain joins TRBV19 and TRBJ2-3; the D gene is possibly TRBD2 (6 bases). Germline CDR1 reads LNHDA; CDR2 reads SQIVND (reference sequence). Trimming removed 4 bases from V and 0 bases from J, with 14 bases in between. The CDR3 extends over 16 amino acids.

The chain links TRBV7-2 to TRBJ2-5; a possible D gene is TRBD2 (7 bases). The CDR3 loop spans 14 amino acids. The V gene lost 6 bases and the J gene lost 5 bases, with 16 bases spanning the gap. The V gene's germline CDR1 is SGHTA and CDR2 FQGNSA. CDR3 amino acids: CASRGAGDVETQYF. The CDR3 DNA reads TGTGCCAGCAGGGGGGCGGGAGACGTGGAGACCCAGTACTTC.

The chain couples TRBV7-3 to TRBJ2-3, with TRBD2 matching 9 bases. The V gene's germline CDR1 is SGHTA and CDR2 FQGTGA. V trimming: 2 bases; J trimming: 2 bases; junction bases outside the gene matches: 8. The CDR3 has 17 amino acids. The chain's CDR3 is CASSLAGTSQTTDTQYF. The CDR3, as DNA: TGTGCCAGCAGCTTAGCTGGGACTAGCCAGACCACAGATACGCAGTATTTT. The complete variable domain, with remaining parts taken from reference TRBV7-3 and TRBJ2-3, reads GAGVSQTPSNKVTEKGKYVELRCDPISGHTALYWYRQSLGQGPEFLIYFQGTGAADDSGLPNDRFFAVRPEGSVSTLKIQRTERGDSAVYLCASSLAGTSQTTDTQYFGPGTRLTVL.

CDR3 sequence reads: CASRSRTGAYTEAFF. The CDR3 nucleotides read TGTGCCAGCAGAAGCCGGACAGGCGCGTACACTGAAGCTTTCTTT. This chain connects TRBV12-3 or TRBV12-4 to TRBJ1-1; 7 nucleotides line up with TRBD1. V dropped 6 bases and J dropped 3; count of bases not matched to a gene: 10. The CDR3 is 15 residues long.